This is a list of T cell receptor beta chains from one sample in a study of early T cells in non-severe SARS-CoV-2 infection. TCRdb redid the calling of the 5' RACE reads with MiXCR, one entry per CDR3 protein. The data contain approximately 70,000 distinct CDR3 sequences, under 15% of them singletons. The source material was whole blood. All receptors derive from an adult who was a healthcare worker with PCR-confirmed SARS-CoV-2 infection or an uninfected control (not recorded which). CDR3s include the opening cysteine and the closing phenylalanine or tryptophan. The order of the fields is D gene, J gene, clone size, V gene, CDR3 protein, CDR3 DNA. The D gene is left open where the match is weak. The size of a clone is reported for some rows only, either as once, few or many, or as a class for expanded clones.

.,TRBJ2-7,few,TRBV28,CASADHEQYF,TGTGCCAGCGCTGACCACGAGCAGTACTTC
.,TRBJ1-2,.,TRBV12-3/TRBV12-4,CASTRTYGYTF,TGTGCCAGCACCAGGACTTATGGCTACACCTTC
TRBD1,TRBJ2-7,many,TRBV6-6,CASSVTGGNEQYF,TGTGCCAGCAGTGTAACAGGGGGCAACGAGCAGTACTTC
.,TRBJ1-1,.,TRBV20-1,CSATDGNTEAFF,TGCAGTGCTACAGACGGGAACACTGAAGCTTTCTTT
.,TRBJ2-7,many,TRBV7-6,CASSTGDLSSYEQYF,TGTGCCAGCAGCACGGGAGACCTTAGCTCCTACGAGCAGTACTTC
.,TRBJ1-1,.,TRBV6-1,CASSSGRWTEAFF,TGTGCCAGCAGCTCAGGGAGGTGGACTGAAGCTTTCTTT
.,TRBJ1-4,many,TRBV5-6,CASSLRGEEKLFF,TGTGCCAGCAGCTTACGGGGGGAGGAAAAACTGTTTTTT
TRBD1,TRBJ1-1,many,TRBV20-1,CSVNRGNTEAFF,TGCAGTGTGAACAGGGGAAACACTGAAGCTTTCTTT
TRBD2,TRBJ2-3,.,TRBV28,CASSLGTSGTDTQYF,TGTGCCAGCAGCCTCGGGACTAGCGGCACAGATACGCAGTATTTT
.,TRBJ1-5,many,TRBV19,CAIGGEGDQPQHF,TGTGCCATCGGGGGAGAGGGTGATCAGCCCCAGCATTTT
.,TRBJ1-3,many,TRBV6-1,CASRNLSRGRGPSGNTIYF,TGTGCCAGCAGAAACTTAAGCAGGGGCCGGGGCCCCTCTGGAAACACCATATATTTT
.,TRBJ1-1,many,TRBV5-6,CASSFQRNTEAFF,TGTGCCAGCAGCTTTCAGAGGAACACTGAAGCTTTCTTT
.,TRBJ1-3,many,TRBV5-1,CASSLNSGLAGNTIYF,TGCGCCAGCAGCTTGAACAGCGGACTAGCCGGAAACACCATATATTTT
.,TRBJ1-1,.,TRBV29-1,CSTTWGNTEAFF,TGCAGCACAACCTGGGGGAACACTGAAGCTTTCTTT
.,TRBJ2-1,many,TRBV19,CASGGRLRSYNEQFF,TGTGCCAGTGGGGGTAGGCTCCGATCTTACAATGAGCAGTTCTTC
TRBD2,TRBJ2-7,many,TRBV27,CASSSGLAGNAYEQYF,TGTGCCAGCAGTTCGGGACTAGCGGGAAATGCCTACGAGCAGTACTTC
.,TRBJ1-5,many,TRBV27,CASTTGNQPQHF,TGTGCCAGCACGACAGGTAATCAGCCCCAGCATTTT
TRBD1,TRBJ1-1,many,TRBV20-1,CSPGQGNTEAFF,TGCAGTCCGGGACAGGGCAACACTGAAGCTTTCTTT
.,TRBJ1-5,many,TRBV27,CASSEGVRQPQHF,TGTGCCAGCAGTGAGGGGGTCCGGCAGCCCCAGCATTTT
.,TRBJ2-2,many,TRBV27,CASSTTTGLRGELFF,TGTGCCAGCAGTACCACGACAGGTTTACGCGGGGAGCTGTTTTTT
TRBD1,TRBJ2-1,many,TRBV6-4,CASSEVDRVNEQFF,TGTGCCAGCAGTGAGGTGGACAGGGTAAATGAGCAGTTCTTC
.,TRBJ2-5,many,TRBV28,CASSPGRGETQYF,TGTGCCAGCAGTCCGGGCCGGGGAGAGACCCAGTACTTC
.,TRBJ2-7,many,TRBV19,CASTGRESDEQYF,TGTGCCAGCACAGGGAGGGAGAGCGACGAGCAGTACTTC
.,TRBJ2-1,.,TRBV28,CASKATYNEQFF,TGTGCCAGCAAAGCCACCTACAATGAGCAGTTCTTC
.,TRBJ2-2,many,TRBV20-1,CSALRRGPMKTGELFF,TGCAGTGCTCTAAGGAGGGGACCTATGAAGACCGGGGAGCTGTTTTTT
.,TRBJ2-4,.,TRBV28,CASSSTGSSRGYIQYF,TGTGCCAGCAGTTCCACCGGGAGCTCGAGGGGGTACATTCAGTACTTC
TRBD2,TRBJ2-4,many,TRBV7-2,CASSPQVAGSKNIQYF,TGTGCCAGCAGCCCGCAGGTAGCGGGGTCCAAAAACATTCAGTACTTC
.,TRBJ2-3,many,TRBV9,CASSLDRGLGTDTQYF,TGTGCCAGCAGCCTTGACCGGGGGTTAGGCACAGATACGCAGTATTTT
.,TRBJ1-1,.,TRBV7-2,CASSLHNTEAFF,TGTGCCAGCAGCTTACACAACACTGAAGCTTTCTTT
.,TRBJ1-4,many,TRBV5-1,CASSPDHKATNEKLFF,TGCGCCAGCAGCCCGGACCACAAAGCAACTAATGAAAAACTGTTTTTT
.,TRBJ2-3,.,TRBV20-1,CSARDPGGSADTQYF,TGCAGTGCTAGAGATCCGGGGGGCTCAGCAGATACGCAGTATTTT
.,TRBJ2-3,many,TRBV6-2/TRBV6-3,CASKPTGTDTQYF,TGTGCCAGCAAACCGACGGGAACAGATACGCAGTATTTT
.,TRBJ1-2,.,TRBV6-5,CASSYSRRGEGYTF,TGTGCCAGCAGTTACTCCCGGCGGGGGGAAGGCTACACCTTC
.,TRBJ2-7,many,TRBV11-2,CASSLGDINEQYF,TGTGCCAGCAGCTTAGGAGACATTAACGAGCAGTACTTC
.,TRBJ2-6,many,TRBV5-1,CASSLRVSGANVLTF,TGCGCCAGCAGCTTGAGAGTCTCTGGGGCCAACGTCCTGACTTTC
TRBD2,TRBJ2-7,many,TRBV7-2,CASSSWTSASYEQYF,TGTGCCAGCAGCTCCTGGACTAGCGCCTCCTACGAGCAGTACTTC
TRBD2,TRBJ2-1,many,TRBV12-3/TRBV12-4,CASSEPPTSGRRDEQFF,TGTGCCAGCAGTGAGCCCCCGACTAGCGGGAGGCGGGATGAGCAGTTCTTC
.,TRBJ2-1,.,TRBV7-2,CASSLGIADNEQFF,TGTGCCAGCAGCTTAGGAATCGCGGATAATGAGCAGTTCTTC
.,TRBJ1-2,.,TRBV6-5,CASSYGGARDYGYTF,TGTGCCAGCAGTTACGGGGGGGCGAGGGACTATGGCTACACCTTC
.,TRBJ2-7,.,TRBV6-5,CASSVGRIDYEQYF,TGTGCCAGCAGCGTGGGACGGATCGACTACGAGCAGTACTTC
TRBD1,TRBJ2-7,few,TRBV29-1,CSALDRAEQYF,TGCAGCGCCCTCGACAGGGCCGAGCAGTACTTC
.,TRBJ1-1,many,TRBV29-1,CSVDGPTNTEAFF,TGCAGCGTTGACGGCCCTACCAACACTGAAGCTTTCTTT
TRBD1,TRBJ2-1,many,TRBV16,CASSHTTGQSSYNEQFF,TGTGCCAGCAGCCATACAACGGGACAGAGCTCCTACAATGAGCAGTTCTTC
TRBD1,TRBJ1-6,many,TRBV6-6,CASSPGTVSPLHF,TGTGCCAGCAGTCCTGGGACAGTTTCACCCCTCCACTTT
.,TRBJ2-6,many,TRBV20-1,CSATDMRDFSGANVLTF,TGCAGTGCCACTGACATGAGGGACTTCTCTGGGGCCAACGTCCTGACTTTC
TRBD2,TRBJ2-1,.,TRBV11-2,CASSWELAGVNEQFF,TGTGCCAGCAGCTGGGAACTAGCGGGAGTGAATGAGCAGTTCTTC
.,TRBJ1-1,many,TRBV5-1,CASTEDGGVEAFF,TGCGCCAGCACCGAAGATGGGGGCGTTGAAGCTTTCTTT
.,TRBJ2-2,many,TRBV4-1,CASSQDGSGANTGELFF,TGCGCCAGCAGCCAAGATGGAAGCGGAGCGAACACCGGGGAGCTGTTTTTT